The entry below gives a single TCR beta chain sequence along with its context. The antigen remains unidentified. The CDR3 consists of 14 residues. The germline V gene encodes CDR1 SGHVS and CDR2 FNYEAQ. V trimming: 5 bases; J trimming: 7 bases; junction bases outside the gene matches: 4. The use of genomic DNA as template underpinned the TCR beta VDJ and CDR3 profiling. Via MiXCR, TCRdb re-called the reads, giving one row per CDR3 protein. This table has a few hundred thousand distinct CDR3 sequences, approximately 60% appearing once. The sample is drawn from a study of CD8+CD57+ T cells in acquired aplastic anemia. The overall study: Quantities of DNA derived from sorted CD4+ and CD8+ cells averaged 3.2 ug.

General observations from the study: Between patients and controls, CD8+ Simpson's diversity did not vary significantly. Between patients and controls, some 31 CD8+ CDR3 sequences were found in common.

This TCR was recovered from a human donor in good health. The sequenced material came from sorted CD4+, CD8+, or CD8+CD57+ T cells (not recorded which) from PBMCs. The chain joins TRBV7-6 to TRBJ2-1; 11 bases line up with TRBD1. The CDR3 DNA reads as TGTGCCAGCAGCCCGAGGGACAGGGGGAATGAGCAGTTCTTC. Residues: CASSPRDRGNEQFF.